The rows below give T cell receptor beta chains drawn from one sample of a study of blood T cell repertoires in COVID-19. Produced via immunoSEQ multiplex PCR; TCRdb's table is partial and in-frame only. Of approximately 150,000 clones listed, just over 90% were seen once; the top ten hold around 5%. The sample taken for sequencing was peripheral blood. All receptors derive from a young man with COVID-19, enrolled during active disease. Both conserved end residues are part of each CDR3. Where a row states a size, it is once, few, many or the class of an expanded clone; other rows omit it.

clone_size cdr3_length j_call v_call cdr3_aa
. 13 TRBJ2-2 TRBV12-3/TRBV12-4 CASSSHKTGELFF
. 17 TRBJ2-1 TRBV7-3 CASSLNFPGVGRNEQFF
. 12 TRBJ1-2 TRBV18 CASSPGGSYFFF
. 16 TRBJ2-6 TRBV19 CASSMGRNSGANVLTF
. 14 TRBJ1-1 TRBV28 CASSLGSQGTEAFF
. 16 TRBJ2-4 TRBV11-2 CASSSLRGQGLNIQYF
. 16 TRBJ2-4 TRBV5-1 CASSLYRGGPKNIQYF
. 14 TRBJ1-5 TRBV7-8 CASSLSGRNQPQHF
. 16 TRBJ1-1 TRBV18 CASSPPGTGVGTEAFF
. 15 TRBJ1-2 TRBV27 CASSLRGTVNYGYTF
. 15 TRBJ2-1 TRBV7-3 CASSLTGGPYNEQFF
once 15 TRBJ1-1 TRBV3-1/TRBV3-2 CASSQGAGSNTEAFF
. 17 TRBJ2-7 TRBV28 CASSLTPGQGISYEQYF
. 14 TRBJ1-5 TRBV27 CASRKDRSDQPQHF
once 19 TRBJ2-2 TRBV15 CATSRDRLAGPWGTGELFF
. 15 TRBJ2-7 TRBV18 CASSPPETGGREQYF